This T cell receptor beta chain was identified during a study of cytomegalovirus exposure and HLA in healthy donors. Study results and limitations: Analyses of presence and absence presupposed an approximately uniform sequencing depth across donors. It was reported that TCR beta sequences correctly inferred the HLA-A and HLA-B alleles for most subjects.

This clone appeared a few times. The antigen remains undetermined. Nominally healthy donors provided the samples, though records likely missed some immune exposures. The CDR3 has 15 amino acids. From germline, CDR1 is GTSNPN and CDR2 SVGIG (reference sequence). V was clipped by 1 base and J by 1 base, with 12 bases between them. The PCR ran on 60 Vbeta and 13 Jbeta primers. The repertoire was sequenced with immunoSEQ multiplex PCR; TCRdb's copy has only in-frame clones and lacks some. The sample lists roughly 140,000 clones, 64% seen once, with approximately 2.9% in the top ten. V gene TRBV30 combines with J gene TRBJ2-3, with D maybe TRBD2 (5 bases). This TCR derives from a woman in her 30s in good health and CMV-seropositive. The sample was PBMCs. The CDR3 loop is CAWSGLGSRTDTQYF. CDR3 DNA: TGTGCCTGGAGTGGGCTAGGGAGCCGCACAGATACGCAGTATTTT.